A single sample gave rise to the 10 T cell receptor beta chains below, sequenced in a study of CD8 T cells in ankylosing spondylitis. Their antigens are not known. TCRdb passed the 5' RACE reads through MiXCR, listing each CDR3 protein once. The profile covers about 90,000 distinct CDR3 sequences, with roughly 10% appearing a single time and approximately 29% taken by the ten largest. Broader study findings: Ankylosing spondylitis blood seemed to carry a telltale TCR beta motif made of roughly 8 highly homologous variants.

Sequencing was carried out using blood, either unsorted or a sorted T cell fraction (not recorded which). The receptors here all came from a male donor with ankylosing spondylitis.

This clonotype was picked up a small number of times. The chain links TRBV7-8 to TRBJ1-1; 9 bases are a match to TRBD1. Germline-derived CDR1 and CDR2 are SGHVS and FQNEAQ. Trimming removed 0 bases from V and 12 bases from J; junction bases left unmatched: 5. The CDR3 sequence is 13 residues long. The CDR3 sequence is CASSLAGTGIPFF. CDR3 nucleotides: TGTGCCAGCAGCTTAGCCGGGACAGGGATTCCTTTCTTT. Drawing the rest from reference TRBV7-8 and TRBJ1-1, the complete variable domain is GAGVSQSPRYKVAKRGQDVALRCDPISGHVSLFWYQQALGQGPEFLTYFQNEAQLDKSGLPSDRFFAERPEGSVSTLKIQRTQQEDSAVYLCASSLAGTGIPFFGQGTRLTVV.

This clonotype was counted at least ten times. The chain employs TRBV7-9 and TRBJ2-1; 7 bases agree with TRBD1. The CDR3 consists of 14 residues. Unmatched junction bases numbered 5, after V lost 4 bases and J lost 5 bases. Germline V gives CDR1 SEHNR, CDR2 FQNEAQ (reference sequence). The CDR3 here is CASSSPDRNNEQFF. The CDR3 nucleotides are TGTGCCAGCAGCTCCCCGGACAGGAACAATGAGCAGTTCTTC.

In its sample, this clonotype was seen many times. The chain recombines TRBV25-1 with TRBJ2-1, with TRBD1 matching 9 bases. Per the germline V gene, CDR1 is MGHDK and CDR2 is SYGVNS. The CDR3 spans 14 residues. The V gene end was trimmed by 6 bases and the J gene end by 8 bases; junction bases not matched to a gene: 8. The CDR3 DNA reads as TGTGCCAGCAGACGGACAGGGGCGGCCCATGAGCAGTTCTTC. It codes for CASRRTGAAHEQFF. The whole variable domain, filled in from reference TRBV25-1 and TRBJ2-1, reads EADIYQTPRYLVIGTGKKITLECSQTMGHDKMYWYQQDPGMELHLIHYSYGVNSTEKGDLSSESTVSRIRTEHFPLTLESARPSHTSQYLCASRRTGAAHEQFFGPGTRLTVL.

The chain recombines TRBV15 with TRBJ2-7; D is unresolved. Trimming removed 0 bases from V and 3 bases from J, with 12 bases in between. There are 15 residues in the CDR3. Per the germline V gene, CDR1 is LNHNV and CDR2 is YYDKDF (reference sequence). In DNA form, the CDR3 reads TGTGCCACCAGCAGAGATCCCGATATGGGCTACGAGCAGTACTTC. Amino acid sequence: CATSRDPDMGYEQYF.

The rearrangement links TRBV20-1 to TRBJ1-4; TRBD1 matches at 8 bases. The CDR3 runs to 13 residues. Germline V gene data show CDR1 as DFQATT and CDR2 as SNEGSKA (reference sequence). The V and J ends lost 5 bases and 8 bases, in that order; junction bases with no gene match: 7. The CDR3 here is CSAVGQGNEKLFF. In nucleotides, the CDR3 is TGCAGTGCTGTCGGACAGGGTAACGAAAAACTGTTTTTT.

This clonotype was counted only a few times. The gene calls are TRBV2 and TRBJ2-1, with D possibly matching TRBD1 (7 bases). CDR1 is SNHLY, CDR2 FYNNEI, per germline. The V gene lost 3 bases and the J gene lost 3 bases, with 15 bases spanning the gap. This CDR3 is 16 amino acids long. The CDR3 region is CASSDGGTEFYNEQFF. CDR3 coding DNA: TGTGCCAGCAGTGATGGCGGGACAGAATTCTACAATGAGCAGTTCTTC.

This clonotype was found a few times. V and J are TRBV12-3 or TRBV12-4 and TRBJ2-7; the D is unclear. V lost 0 bases, J lost 3 bases, and 6 bases lay in between. The CDR3 runs to 13 residues. The CDR3 bases are TGTGCCAGCAGTTTAGCCGACGGCTACGAGCAGTACTTC. This gives the protein CASSLADGYEQYF.

This clonotype came up many times. This sequence joins TRBV24-1 and TRBJ2-1; TRBD2 matches at 7 bases. Germline V CDR1 and CDR2: KGHDR, SFDVKD. The trim removed 9 bases at V and 0 bases at J, leaving 7 bases unmatched. This CDR3 contains 15 residues. CDR3 in amino acids: CATEYGGSSYNEQFF. CDR3 in DNA: TGTGCCACCGAGTACGGGGGGAGCTCCTACAATGAGCAGTTCTTC.

This clonotype was observed at least ten times. The chain uses TRBV24-1 and TRBJ1-5, with D uncertain. The CDR3 is 17 amino acids. Germline CDR1 and CDR2: KGHDR and SFDVKD. The V and J ends lost 0 bases and 3 bases respectively, with 14 bases between them. Here the CDR3 DNA reads TGTGCCACCAGTGATTTGCGGGCCAGGCCTCCCAATCAGCCCCAGCATTTT. This gives the protein CATSDLRARPPNQPQHF.

The chain couples TRBV29-1 to TRBJ1-1; D uncertain. Trimming cost V 4 bases and J 3 bases, with 12 bases left between them. The CDR3 covers 13 residues. Germline V CDR1 and CDR2: SQVTM, ANQGSEA. CDR3 sequence (DNA): TGCAGCGTTGGGCTGAGAGGCGACACTGAAGCTTTCTTT. Translation: CSVGLRGDTEAFF.